This record concerns one TCR beta chain sequence. Antigen unknown. The entry originates in a study of CD8 T cells in Susac syndrome. Random hexamers were used to reverse transcribe about 0.5 to 1 ug of RNA. An immunoSEQ multiplex PCR generated amplified TCR beta CDR3 products spanning 54 Vbeta and 13 Jbeta. TCRdb passed the immunoSEQ multiplex PCR reads through MiXCR, listing each CDR3 protein once. Among around 270,000 distinct CDR3 sequences listed, around 89% were seen once. The CDR3 is 15 amino acids. CDR1 is MNHEY, CDR2 SVGEGT, per germline. V was pared by 5 bases and J by 2 bases, with 8 bases of the junction left unmatched. The study's findings and limits: As the study acknowledged, the number of individuals who were part of its TCR sequencing and HLA analysis was relatively small.

CD8+ and CD4+ T cells from blood underwent TCR beta sequencing. The multiple sclerosis control group comprised treatment-naive patients with stable or active relapsing-remitting disease. Sequencing input: CD8+ T cells from PBMCs. The clonotype comes from a human donor with multiple sclerosis. This chain links TRBV6-2 or TRBV6-3 with TRBJ2-7; 8 bases line up with TRBD2. CDR3 amino acids: CASSTGLAVPYEQYF. The CDR3 nucleotides read TGTGCCAGCAGTACAGGACTAGCCGTTCCCTACGAGCAGTACTTC.